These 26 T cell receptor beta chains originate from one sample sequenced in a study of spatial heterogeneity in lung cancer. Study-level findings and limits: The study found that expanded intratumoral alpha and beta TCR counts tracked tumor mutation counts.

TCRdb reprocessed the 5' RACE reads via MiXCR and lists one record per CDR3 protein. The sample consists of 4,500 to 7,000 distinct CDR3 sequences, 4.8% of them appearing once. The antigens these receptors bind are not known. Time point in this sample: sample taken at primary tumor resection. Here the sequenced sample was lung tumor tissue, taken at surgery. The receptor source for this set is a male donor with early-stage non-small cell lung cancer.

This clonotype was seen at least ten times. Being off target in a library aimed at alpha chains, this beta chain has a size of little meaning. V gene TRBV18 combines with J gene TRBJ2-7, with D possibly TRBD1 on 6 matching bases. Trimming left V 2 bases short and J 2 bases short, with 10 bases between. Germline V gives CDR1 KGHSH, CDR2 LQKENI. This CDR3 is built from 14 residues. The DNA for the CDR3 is TGTGCCAGCTCACCAGCACAGGGCACCTACGAGCAGTACTTC. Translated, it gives CASSPAQGTYEQYF.

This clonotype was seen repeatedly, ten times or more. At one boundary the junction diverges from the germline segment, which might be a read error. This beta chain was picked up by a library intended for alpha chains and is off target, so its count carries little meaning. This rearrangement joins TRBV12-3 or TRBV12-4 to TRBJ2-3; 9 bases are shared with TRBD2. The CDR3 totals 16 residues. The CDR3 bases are TGTGCCAACAGTTATGGGCTAGCGGGGCACACAGATACGCAGTATTTT. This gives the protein CANSYGLAGHTDTQYF.

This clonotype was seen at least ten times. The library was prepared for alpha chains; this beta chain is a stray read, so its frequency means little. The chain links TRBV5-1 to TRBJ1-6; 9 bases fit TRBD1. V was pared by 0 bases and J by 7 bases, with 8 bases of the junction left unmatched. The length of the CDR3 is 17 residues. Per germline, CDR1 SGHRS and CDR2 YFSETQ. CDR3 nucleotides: TGCGCCAGCAGCTTGGTGCCTCCGGGACAGGGCAATTCACCCCTCCACTTT. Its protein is CASSLVPPGQGNSPLHF.

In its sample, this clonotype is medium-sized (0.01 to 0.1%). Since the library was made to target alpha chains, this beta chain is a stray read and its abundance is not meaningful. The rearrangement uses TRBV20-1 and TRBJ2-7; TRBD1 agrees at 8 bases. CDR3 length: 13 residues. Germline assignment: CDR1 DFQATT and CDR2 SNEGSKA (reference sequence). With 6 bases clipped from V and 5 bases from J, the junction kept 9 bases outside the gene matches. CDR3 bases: TGCAGTGCCGATCAAACAGGGGGAAACGAGCAGTACTTC. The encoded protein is CSADQTGGNEQYF.

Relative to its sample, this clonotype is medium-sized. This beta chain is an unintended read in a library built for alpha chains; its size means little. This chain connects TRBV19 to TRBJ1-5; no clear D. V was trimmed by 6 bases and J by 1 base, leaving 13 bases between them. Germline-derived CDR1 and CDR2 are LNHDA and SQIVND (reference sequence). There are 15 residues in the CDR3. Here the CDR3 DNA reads TGTGCCAGTAGGGACCTCCTGGGCAGCAATCAGCCCCAGCATTTT. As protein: CASRDLLGSNQPQHF.

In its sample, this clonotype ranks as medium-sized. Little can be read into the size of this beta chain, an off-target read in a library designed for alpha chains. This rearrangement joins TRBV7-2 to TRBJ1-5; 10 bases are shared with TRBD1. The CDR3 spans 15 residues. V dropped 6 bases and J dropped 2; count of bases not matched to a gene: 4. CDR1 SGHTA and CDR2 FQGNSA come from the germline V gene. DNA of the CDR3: TGTGCCAGCAGTTGGACAGGGGGAGGCAATCAGCCCCAGCATTTT. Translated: CASSWTGGGNQPQHF.

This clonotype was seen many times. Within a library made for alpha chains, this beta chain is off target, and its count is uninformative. The CDR3 region is CSATRSGSYEQYF. The CDR3, as DNA: TGCAGTGCTACCAGAAGCGGGAGCTACGAGCAGTACTTC. This chain connects TRBV20-1 to TRBJ2-7, with TRBD2 matching over 8 bases. This CDR3 contains 13 residues. CDR1 and CDR2 (germline): DFQATT, SNEGSKA (reference sequence). With 4 bases clipped from V and 3 bases from J, the junction kept 5 bases outside the gene matches.

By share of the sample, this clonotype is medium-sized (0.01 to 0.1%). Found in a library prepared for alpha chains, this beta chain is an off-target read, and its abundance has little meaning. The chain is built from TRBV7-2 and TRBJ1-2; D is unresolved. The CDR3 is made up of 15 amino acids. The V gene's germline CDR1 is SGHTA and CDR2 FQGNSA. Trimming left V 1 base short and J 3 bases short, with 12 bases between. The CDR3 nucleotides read TGTGCCAGCAGCTTAGATGGATCCGGGGACTATGGCTACACCTTC. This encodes CASSLDGSGDYGYTF.

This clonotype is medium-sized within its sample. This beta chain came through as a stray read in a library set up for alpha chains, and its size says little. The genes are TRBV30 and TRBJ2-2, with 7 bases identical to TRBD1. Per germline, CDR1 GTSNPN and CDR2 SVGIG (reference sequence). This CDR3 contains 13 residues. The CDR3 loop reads CAGDRDNTGELFF. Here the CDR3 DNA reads TGTGCAGGAGACAGGGATAACACCGGGGAGCTGTTTTTT.

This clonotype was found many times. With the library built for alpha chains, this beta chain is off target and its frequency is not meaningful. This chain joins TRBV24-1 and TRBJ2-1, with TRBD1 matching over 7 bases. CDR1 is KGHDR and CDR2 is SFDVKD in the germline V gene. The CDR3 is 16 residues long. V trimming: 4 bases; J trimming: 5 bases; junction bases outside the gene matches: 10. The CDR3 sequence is CATSDPSQRGHNEQFF. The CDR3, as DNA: TGTGCCACCAGTGACCCAAGTCAAAGGGGGCACAATGAGCAGTTCTTC.

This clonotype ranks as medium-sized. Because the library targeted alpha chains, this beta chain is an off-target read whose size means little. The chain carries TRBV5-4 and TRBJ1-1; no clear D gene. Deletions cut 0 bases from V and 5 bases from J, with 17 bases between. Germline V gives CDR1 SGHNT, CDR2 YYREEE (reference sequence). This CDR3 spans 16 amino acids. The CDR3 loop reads CASSLGMGFRGTEAFF. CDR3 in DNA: TGTGCCAGCAGCTTGGGGATGGGTTTCCGTGGGACTGAAGCTTTCTTT.

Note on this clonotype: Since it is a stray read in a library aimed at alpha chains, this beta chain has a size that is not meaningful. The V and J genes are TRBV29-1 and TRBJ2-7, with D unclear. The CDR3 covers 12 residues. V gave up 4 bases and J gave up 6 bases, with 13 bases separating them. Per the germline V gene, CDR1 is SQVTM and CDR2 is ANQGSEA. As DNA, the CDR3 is TGCAGCGTTGGTCGTTCATTTGGCGAGCAGTACTTC. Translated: CSVGRSFGEQYF.

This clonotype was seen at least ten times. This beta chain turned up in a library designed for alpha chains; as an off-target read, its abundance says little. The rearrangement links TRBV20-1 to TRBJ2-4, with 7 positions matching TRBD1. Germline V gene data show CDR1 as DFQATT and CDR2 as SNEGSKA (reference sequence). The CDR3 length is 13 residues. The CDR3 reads CSPTTRQGGIQYF. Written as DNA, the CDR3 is TGCAGCCCCACCACAAGACAGGGTGGCATTCAGTACTTC.

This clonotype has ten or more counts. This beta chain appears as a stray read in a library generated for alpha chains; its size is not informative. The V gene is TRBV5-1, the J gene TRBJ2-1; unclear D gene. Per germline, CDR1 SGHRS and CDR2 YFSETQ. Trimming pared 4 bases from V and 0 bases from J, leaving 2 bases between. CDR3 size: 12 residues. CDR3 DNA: TGCGCCAGCAGCGGCTCCTACAATGAGCAGTTCTTC. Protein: CASSGSYNEQFF.

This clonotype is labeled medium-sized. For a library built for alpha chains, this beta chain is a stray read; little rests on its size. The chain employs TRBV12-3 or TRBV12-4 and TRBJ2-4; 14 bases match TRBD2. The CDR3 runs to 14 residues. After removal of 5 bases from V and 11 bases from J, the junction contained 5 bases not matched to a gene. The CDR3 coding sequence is TGTGCCAGCAGTGCTGGGACTAGCGGGGGCCTTCAGTACTTC. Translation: CASSAGTSGGLQYF.

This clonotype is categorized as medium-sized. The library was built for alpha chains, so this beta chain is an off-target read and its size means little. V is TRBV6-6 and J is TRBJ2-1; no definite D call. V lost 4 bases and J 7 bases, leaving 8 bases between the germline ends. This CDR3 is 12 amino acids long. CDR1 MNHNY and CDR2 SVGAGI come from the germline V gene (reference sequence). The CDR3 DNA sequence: TGTGCCAGCAGTTCTCTAGATAATGAGCAGTTCTTC. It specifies CASSSLDNEQFF.

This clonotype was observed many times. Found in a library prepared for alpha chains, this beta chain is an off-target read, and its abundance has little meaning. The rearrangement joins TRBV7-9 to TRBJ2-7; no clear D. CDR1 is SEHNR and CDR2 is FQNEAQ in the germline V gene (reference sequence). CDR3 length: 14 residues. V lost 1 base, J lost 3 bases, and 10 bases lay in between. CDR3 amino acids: CASSLVVYCYEQYF. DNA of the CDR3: TGTGCCAGCAGCTTAGTAGTTTATTGCTACGAGCAGTACTTC.

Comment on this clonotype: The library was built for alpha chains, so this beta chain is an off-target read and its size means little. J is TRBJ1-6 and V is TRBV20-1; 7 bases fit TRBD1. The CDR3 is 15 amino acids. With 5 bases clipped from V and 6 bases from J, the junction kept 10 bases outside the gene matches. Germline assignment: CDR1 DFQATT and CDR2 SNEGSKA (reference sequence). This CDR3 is CSALQGRVGNSPLHF. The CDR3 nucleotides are TGCAGTGCTCTACAGGGGAGAGTCGGTAATTCACCCCTCCACTTT.

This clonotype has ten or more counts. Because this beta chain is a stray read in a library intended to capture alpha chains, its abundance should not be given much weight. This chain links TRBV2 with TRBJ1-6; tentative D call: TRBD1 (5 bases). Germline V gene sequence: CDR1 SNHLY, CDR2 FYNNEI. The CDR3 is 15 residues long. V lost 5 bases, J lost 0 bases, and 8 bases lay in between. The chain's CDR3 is CASSSDSSYNSPLHF. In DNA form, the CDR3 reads TGTGCCAGCAGTTCCGACAGCTCCTATAATTCACCCCTCCACTTT.

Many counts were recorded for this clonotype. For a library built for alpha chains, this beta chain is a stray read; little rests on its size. As DNA, the CDR3 is TGTGCCAGCAGTTTAGGACTAGCGGCGAACACAGATACGCAGTATTTT. Encoded protein: CASSLGLAANTDTQYF. The chain combines TRBV12-3 or TRBV12-4 with TRBJ2-3, with 9 bases matching TRBD2. The length of the CDR3 is 16 residues. Unmatched junction bases numbered 4, after V lost 1 base and J lost 2 bases.

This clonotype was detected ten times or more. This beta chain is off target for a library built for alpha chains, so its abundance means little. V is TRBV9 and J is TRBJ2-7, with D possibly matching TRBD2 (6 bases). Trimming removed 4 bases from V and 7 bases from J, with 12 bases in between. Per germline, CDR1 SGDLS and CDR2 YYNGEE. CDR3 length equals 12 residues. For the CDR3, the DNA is TGTGCCAGCAGCAAAGCCGGGACTGAGCAGTACTTC. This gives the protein CASSKAGTEQYF.

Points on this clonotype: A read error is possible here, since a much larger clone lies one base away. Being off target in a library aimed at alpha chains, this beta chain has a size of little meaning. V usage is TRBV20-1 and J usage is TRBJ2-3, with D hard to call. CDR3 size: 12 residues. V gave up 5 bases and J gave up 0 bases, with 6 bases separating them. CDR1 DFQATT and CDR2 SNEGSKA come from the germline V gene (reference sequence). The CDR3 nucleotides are TGCAGTGCTCCCTTTAGCACAGATACGCAGTATTTT. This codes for CSAPFSTDTQYF.

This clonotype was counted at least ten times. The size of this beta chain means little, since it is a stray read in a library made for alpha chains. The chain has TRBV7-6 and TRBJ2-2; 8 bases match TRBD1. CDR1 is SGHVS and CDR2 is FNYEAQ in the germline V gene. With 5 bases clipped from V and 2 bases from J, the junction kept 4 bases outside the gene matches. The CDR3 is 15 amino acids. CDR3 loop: CASSRTGINTGELFF. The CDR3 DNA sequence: TGTGCCAGCAGCAGGACAGGGATAAACACCGGGGAGCTGTTTTTT.

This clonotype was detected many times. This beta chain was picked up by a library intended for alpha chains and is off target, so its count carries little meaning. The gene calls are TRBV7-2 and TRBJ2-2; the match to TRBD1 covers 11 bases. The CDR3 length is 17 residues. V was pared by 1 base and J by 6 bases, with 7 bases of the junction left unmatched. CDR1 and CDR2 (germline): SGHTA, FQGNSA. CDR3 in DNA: TGTGCCAGCAGCTTAGACTGGACAGGGGGCCTATCCGGGGAGCTGTTTTTT. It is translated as CASSLDWTGGLSGELFF.

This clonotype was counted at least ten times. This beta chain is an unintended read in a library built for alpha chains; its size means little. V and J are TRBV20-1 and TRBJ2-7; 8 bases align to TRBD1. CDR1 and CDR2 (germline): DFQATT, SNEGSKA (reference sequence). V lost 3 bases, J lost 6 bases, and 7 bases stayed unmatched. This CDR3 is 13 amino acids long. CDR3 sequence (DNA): TGCAGTGCTAGGGGGTCCAGGGGGCGCGAGCAGTACTTC. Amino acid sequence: CSARGSRGREQYF.

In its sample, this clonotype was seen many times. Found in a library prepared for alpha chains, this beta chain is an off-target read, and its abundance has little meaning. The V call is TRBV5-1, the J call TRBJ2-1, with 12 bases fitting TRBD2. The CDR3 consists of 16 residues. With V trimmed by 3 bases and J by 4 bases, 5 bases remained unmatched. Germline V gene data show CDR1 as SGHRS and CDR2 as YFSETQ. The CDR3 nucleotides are TGCGCCAGCAGCTCGACTAGCGGGGGCCTTTACAATGAGCAGTTCTTC. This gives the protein CASSSTSGGLYNEQFF.